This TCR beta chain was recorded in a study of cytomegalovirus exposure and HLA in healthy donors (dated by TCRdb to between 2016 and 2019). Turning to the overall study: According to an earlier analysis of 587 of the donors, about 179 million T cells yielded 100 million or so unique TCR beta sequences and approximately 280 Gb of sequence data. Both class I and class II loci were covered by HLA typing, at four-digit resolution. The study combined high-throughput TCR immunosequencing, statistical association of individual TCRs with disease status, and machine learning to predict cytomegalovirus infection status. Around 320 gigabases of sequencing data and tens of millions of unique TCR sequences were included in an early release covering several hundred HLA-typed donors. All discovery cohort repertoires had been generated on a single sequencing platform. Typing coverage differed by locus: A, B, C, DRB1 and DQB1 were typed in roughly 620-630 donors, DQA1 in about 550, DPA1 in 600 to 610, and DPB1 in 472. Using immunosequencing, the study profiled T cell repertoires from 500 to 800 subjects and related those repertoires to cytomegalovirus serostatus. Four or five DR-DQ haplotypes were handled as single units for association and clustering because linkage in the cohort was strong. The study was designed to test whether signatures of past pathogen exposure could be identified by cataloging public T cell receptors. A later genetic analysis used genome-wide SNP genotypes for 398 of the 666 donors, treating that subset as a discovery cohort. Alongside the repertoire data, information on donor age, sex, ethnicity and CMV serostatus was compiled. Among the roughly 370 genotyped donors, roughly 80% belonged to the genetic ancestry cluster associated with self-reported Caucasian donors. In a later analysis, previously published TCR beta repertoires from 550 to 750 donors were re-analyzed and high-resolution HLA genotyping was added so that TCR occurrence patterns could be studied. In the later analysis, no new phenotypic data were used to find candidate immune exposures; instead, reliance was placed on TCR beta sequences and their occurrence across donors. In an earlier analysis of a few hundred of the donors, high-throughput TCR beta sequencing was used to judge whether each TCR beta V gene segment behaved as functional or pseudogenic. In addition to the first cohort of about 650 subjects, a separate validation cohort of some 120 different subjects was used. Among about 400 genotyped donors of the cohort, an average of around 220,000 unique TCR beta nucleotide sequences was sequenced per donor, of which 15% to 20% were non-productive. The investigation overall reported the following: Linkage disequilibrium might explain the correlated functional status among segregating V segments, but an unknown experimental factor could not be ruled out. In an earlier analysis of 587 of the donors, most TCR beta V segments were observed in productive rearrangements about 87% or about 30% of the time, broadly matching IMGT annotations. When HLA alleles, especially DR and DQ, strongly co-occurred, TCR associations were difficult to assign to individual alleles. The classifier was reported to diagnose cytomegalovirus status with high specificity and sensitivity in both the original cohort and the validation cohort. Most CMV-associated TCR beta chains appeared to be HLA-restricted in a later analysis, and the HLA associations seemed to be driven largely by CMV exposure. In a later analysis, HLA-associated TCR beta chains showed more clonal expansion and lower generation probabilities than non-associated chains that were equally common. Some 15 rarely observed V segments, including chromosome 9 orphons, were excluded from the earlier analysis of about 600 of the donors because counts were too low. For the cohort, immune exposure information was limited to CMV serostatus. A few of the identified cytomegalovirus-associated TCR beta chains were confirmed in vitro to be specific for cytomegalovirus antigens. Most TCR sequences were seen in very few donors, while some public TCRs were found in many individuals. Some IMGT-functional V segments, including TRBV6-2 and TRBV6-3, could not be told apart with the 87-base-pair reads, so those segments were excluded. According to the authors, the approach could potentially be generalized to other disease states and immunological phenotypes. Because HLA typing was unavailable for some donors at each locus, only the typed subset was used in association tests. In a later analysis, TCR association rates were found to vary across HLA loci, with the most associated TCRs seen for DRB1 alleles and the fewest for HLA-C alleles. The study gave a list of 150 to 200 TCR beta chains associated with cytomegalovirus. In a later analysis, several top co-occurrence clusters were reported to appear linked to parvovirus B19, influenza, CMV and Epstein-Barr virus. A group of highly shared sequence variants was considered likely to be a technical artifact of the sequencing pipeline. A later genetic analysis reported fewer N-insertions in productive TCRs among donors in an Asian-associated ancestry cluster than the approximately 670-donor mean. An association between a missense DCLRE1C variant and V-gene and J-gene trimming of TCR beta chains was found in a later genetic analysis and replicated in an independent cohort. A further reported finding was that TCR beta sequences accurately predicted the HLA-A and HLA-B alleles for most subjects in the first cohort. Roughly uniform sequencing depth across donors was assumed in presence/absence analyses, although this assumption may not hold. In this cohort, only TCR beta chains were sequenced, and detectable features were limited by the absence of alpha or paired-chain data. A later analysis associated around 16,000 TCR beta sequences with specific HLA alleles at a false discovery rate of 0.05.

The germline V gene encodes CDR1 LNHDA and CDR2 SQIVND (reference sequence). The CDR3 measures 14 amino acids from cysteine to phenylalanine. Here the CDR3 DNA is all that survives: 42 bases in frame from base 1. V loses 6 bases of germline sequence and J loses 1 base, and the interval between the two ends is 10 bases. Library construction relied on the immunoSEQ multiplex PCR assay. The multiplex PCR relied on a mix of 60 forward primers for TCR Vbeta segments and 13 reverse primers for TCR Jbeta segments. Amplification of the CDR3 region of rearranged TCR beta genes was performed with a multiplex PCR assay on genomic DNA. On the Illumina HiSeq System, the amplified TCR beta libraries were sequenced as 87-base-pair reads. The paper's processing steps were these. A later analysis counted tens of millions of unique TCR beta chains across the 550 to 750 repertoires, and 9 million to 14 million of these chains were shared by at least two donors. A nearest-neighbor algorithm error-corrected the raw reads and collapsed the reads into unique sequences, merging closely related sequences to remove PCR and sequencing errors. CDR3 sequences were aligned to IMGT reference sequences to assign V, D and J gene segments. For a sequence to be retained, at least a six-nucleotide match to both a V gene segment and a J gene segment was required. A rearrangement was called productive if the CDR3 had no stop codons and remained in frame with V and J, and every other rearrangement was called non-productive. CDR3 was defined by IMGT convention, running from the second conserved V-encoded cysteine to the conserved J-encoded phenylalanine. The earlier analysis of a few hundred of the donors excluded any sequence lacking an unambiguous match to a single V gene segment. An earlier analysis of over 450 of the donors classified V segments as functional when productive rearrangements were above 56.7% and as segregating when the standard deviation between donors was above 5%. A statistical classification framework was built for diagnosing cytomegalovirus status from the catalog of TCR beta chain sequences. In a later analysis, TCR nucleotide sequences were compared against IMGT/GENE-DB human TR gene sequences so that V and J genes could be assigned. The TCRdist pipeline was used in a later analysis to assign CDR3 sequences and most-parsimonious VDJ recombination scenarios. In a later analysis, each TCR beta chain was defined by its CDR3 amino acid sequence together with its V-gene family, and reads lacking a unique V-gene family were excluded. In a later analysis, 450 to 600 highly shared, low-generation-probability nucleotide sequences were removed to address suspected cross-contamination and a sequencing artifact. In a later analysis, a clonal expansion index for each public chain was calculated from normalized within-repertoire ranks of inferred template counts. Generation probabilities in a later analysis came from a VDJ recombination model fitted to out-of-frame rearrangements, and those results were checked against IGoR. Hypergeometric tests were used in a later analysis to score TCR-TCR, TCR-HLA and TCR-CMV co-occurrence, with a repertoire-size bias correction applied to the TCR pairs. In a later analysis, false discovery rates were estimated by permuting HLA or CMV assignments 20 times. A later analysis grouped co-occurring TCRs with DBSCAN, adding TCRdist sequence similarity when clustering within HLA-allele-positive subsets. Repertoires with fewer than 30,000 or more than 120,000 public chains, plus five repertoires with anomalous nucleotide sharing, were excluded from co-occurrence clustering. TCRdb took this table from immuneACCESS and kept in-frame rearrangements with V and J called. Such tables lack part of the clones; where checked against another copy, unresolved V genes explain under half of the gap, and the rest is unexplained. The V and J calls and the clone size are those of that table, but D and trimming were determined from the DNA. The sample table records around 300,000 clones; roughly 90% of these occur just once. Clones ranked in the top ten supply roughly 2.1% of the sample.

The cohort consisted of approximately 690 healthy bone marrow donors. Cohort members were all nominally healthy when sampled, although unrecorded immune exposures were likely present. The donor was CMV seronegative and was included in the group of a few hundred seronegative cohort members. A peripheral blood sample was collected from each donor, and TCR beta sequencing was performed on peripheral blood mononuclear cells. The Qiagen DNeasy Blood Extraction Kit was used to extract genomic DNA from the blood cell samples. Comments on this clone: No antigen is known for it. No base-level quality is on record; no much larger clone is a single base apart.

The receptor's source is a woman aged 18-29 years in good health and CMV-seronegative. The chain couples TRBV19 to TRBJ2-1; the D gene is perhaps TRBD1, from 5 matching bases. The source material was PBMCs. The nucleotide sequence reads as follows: TGTGCCAGTAGACAGGAGAGATCCTACAATGAGCAGTTCTTC. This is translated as CASRQERSYNEQFF.